This TCR beta chain was captured in a study of blood T cell repertoires in COVID-19. Study at large: T cells, B-cell-depleted T cells, or PBMCs supplied cDNA or gDNA.

Libraries were prepared by immunoSEQ multiplex PCR; TCRdb keeps only in-frame clonotypes and omits some of them. This table holds some 53,000 clones, roughly 89% found once. There are 13 residues in the CDR3. Per the germline V gene, CDR1 is ENHRY and CDR2 is SYGVKD. V was cut by 6 bases and J by 4 bases, with 9 bases left in between. Sequenced material: peripheral blood. J is TRBJ2-2 and V is TRBV10-3, with a weak D call TRBD1 (6 bases). The sequence derives from a man between 60 and 70 years old with active COVID-19. For the CDR3, the DNA is TGTGCCATCAGACAGGGTGTCACCGGGGAGCTGTTTTTT. The encoded protein is CAIRQGVTGELFF.